One TCR beta chain is described in this entry. Its specific antigen is unknown. Base qualities are not recorded, but no much larger clone differs from it by a single base. CDR1 and CDR2, looked up from the germline V gene (reference sequence), are LNHDA and SQIVND. Reading from cysteine to phenylalanine, the CDR3 counts 13 amino acids. The only DNA kept is the CDR3, 39 bases in frame from the first base. V is clipped by 3 bases and J by 4 bases, and the sequence between their germline boundaries is 9 bases long. The CDR3 regions of human TCRbeta chains were subjected to immunosequencing. The published analysis was carried out like this. Repertoire TCRs were matched against a reference library of SARS-CoV-2-specific TCRs generated with the MIRA antigen-specificity platform. Breadth meant the fraction of unique TCRs that were SARS-CoV-2-associated, whereas depth meant the fraction of total T cells that were SARS-CoV-2-associated. Using the MIRA data, every spike-specific TCR was mapped to the spike region that the TCR reacted to and assigned to either a CD4 or a CD8 class. Log10-transformed breadth and depth values were compared by one-way ANOVA with Sidak's multiple comparisons tests. This is the immuneACCESS table as TCRdb keeps it, with only in-frame sequences that have V and J called. A part of the clones is gone; compared with another copy, unresolved V genes explain less than half, and the rest is unexplained. That table supplies the V and J calls and clone size; D and trimming were determined from the DNA. Within this sample are 100,000 to 150,000 clones, with roughly 91% of them counted one time only. The ten largest clones add up to about 4% of the sample.

This entry comes from a study of T cell responses to AZD1222 COVID-19 vaccine (dated by TCRdb to the early 2020s). Looking at the study overall: A total of 233 trial participants underwent TCR sequencing, of whom some 210 received two doses of AZD1222 and about 25 received two doses of the MenACWY control vaccine. Trial participants were enrolled by age into subgroups of 18-55, 56-69 and 70-plus years, and 148, 28 and 57 TCR-sequenced participants, respectively, were included in these subgroups.

General conclusions and limits of the study: Epitopes outside the regions mutated in the B.1.351 and B.1.1.7 variants were reportedly recognized by nearly half of the unique spike-specific TCRs. CD4 TCRs associated with the vaccine covered the entire spike protein, and the dominant responses were in regions 160-218 and 743-854. After two AZD1222 doses, spike-specific TCR breadth and depth were significantly higher than at day 0 and than in MenACWY recipients. Most participants were white British and females outnumbered males, and the authors suggested that clonal diversity may have been underestimated. The 56-69-year group was small, and its depth increase did not reach significance, likely because of low power. Conclusions about previously exposed vaccinees are limited because only six or seven AZD1222 recipients were SARS-CoV-2 seropositive at baseline. No day 14 peak-response samples were available, so repertoires were characterized only after the peak T cell response.

The time point label on this specimen signifies: baseline before first vaccination. Explained via the paper, the treatment or condition label denotes: meningococcal conjugate vaccine given as trial control. Vaccinee samples were obtained from the UK trials COV001 and COV002, which included a single-blind randomized controlled phase 2/3 trial of AZD1222 (ChAdOx1 nCoV-19) in healthy adults. For TCRbeta chain sequencing, PBMC samples were collected from trial participants at day 0 and at day 28 after the second dose. Sequenced here: peripheral blood, sampled on day 0 of MenACWY control vaccination. The origin of this receptor is an adult in good health. The V gene is TRBV19 and the J gene is TRBJ1-1, with the identity of the D gene unclear. The nucleotide sequence reads TGTGCCAGTAGTATGACCGATGGCACTGAAGCTTTCTTT. Its protein product is CASSMTDGTEAFF.